This TCR beta chain was captured in a study of T cell responses to AZD1222 COVID-19 vaccine. Broader study findings: Reports say nearly half of spike-specific TCRs go after unmutated variant regions. Females outnumbered males among donors, who were mostly white British; clonal diversity was possibly underestimated. CD4 TCRs linked to vaccination spanned spike, dominating at 160-218 and 743-854. Baseline serostatus was positive in only a handful of AZD1222 recipients.

About this clone itself: Its antigen is not identified.

Produced via immunoSEQ multiplex PCR; TCRdb's table is partial and in-frame only. The data hold over 150,000 clones, with around 88% observed a single time. CDR1 is GTSNPN, CDR2 SVGIG, per germline (reference sequence). The CDR3 spans 14 residues. Trimming removed 1 base from V and 5 bases from J; junction bases left unmatched: 1. The source of this sequence is an adult in good health. The sample consisted of peripheral blood, taken on day 0 of AZD1222 vaccination. The J gene is TRBJ2-2, the V gene TRBV30, with 10 nucleotides matching TRBD1. The CDR3 region is CAWSGGQGTGELFF. The CDR3 DNA reads TGTGCCTGGAGTGGGGGACAGGGGACCGGGGAGCTGTTTTTT.